Given below is one T cell receptor (beta chain) in context. The table lists this clone with a count of one. Its antigen specificity is not known. It has no much larger one-base neighbor in the sample; base qualities were not kept. The CDR3 starts with the cysteine, ends with the phenylalanine, and has 12 residues. The retained sequence is limited to the CDR3, 36 bases, with the frame set at the first base. Trimming at the junction amounts to 3 bases on V and 5 bases on J, and the germline ends lie 9 bases apart. From the germline V gene (reference sequence), CDR1 is GTSNPN and CDR2 is SVGIG. The time point label, read with the paper, signifies: about 28 days (+/-7) after the second vaccine dose. AZD1222 recipients whose second dose came at about 4 weeks and those whose second dose came at about 12 weeks were combined into one group, since spike-specific TCR depth and breadth did not differ between the two schedules. The vaccinee samples were drawn from two UK trials, COV001 and COV002, one of which was a single-blind randomized controlled phase 2/3 trial testing AZD1222 (ChAdOx1 nCoV-19) in healthy adults. Trial participant PBMC samples were collected at day 0 and day 28 after the second dose for TCRbeta chain sequencing.

This specimen comes from a study of T cell responses to AZD1222 COVID-19 vaccine (dated by TCRdb to the early 2020s). Concerning the study at large: A total of 233 trial participants underwent TCR sequencing, of whom around 200 received two doses of AZD1222 and about 25 received two doses of the MenACWY control vaccine. Trial participants were enrolled by age into subgroups of 18-55, 56-69 and 70-plus years, and approximately 150, 30 and 60 TCR-sequenced participants, respectively, were included in these subgroups. What the work shows at the level of the full study, not this receptor alone: Participants were mostly white British, with more females than males. The authors suggested clonal diversity may have been underestimated. No day 14 peak-response samples were available, so repertoires were characterized only after the peak T cell response. The 56-69-year group was small, and its depth increase did not reach significance, likely because of low power. Spike-specific TCR breadth and depth rose significantly after two AZD1222 doses compared with day 0 and with MenACWY recipients. Vaccine-associated CD4 TCRs spanned the whole spike protein, with dominant responses in regions 160-218 and 743-854. Epitopes outside the regions mutated in the B.1.351 and B.1.1.7 variants were reportedly recognized by nearly half of the unique spike-specific TCRs. Conclusions about previously exposed vaccinees are limited, since just a handful of AZD1222 recipients were seropositive for SARS-CoV-2 at baseline.

The CDR3 regions of human TCRbeta chains were analyzed by immunosequencing. Turning to the authors' computational methods: Repertoire TCRs were checked for matches against a reference library of SARS-CoV-2-specific TCRs that had been generated using the MIRA antigen-specificity platform. Breadth meant the fraction of unique TCRs that were SARS-CoV-2-associated, whereas depth meant the fraction of total T cells that were SARS-CoV-2-associated. Using the MIRA data, each spike-specific TCR was mapped to the spike region that the TCR reacts to and placed in a CD4 or CD8 class. Log10-transformed breadth and depth values were compared by one-way ANOVA with Sidak's multiple comparisons tests. In TCRdb, the immuneACCESS table is reduced to in-frame sequences with V and J assigned. These tables do not hold every clone; where another copy was compared, an unresolved V gene accounts for under half, and the others remain unexplained. Clone size and the V and J calls come from that table; the DNA yielded D and trimming. This sample holds more than 95,000 clones; about 89% were observed only once. Roughly 7% of the sample belongs to the ten largest clones.

Sequenced here: peripheral blood, sampled 28 days after the second AZD1222 dose. The chain is assembled from TRBV30 and TRBJ2-3; the D gene cannot be named for sure. The TCR sequence derives from an adult who received the AZD1222 COVID-19 vaccine. The CDR3 region reads CAWSQARDTQYF. Read as DNA, the sequence is TGTGCCTGGAGCCAGGCGAGAGATACGCAGTATTTT.